The text below deals with one T cell receptor beta chain. V lost 7 bases and J 5 bases, leaving 20 bases between the germline ends. Germline CDR1 is ENHRY and CDR2 is SYGVKD. There are 15 residues in the CDR3. This specimen belongs to a study of OX40 agonist ivuxolimab in advanced cancers. In the study overall: Treatment received earlier with anti-PD-1, anti-PD-L1 or anti-CTLA-4 agents was allowed, and 40% had some.

The assay was immunoSEQ multiplex PCR, and TCRdb's table has in-frame clones only and misses some. Of approximately 77,000 clones listed, about 89% are singletons. This chain connects TRBV10-3 to TRBJ2-5; D is possibly TRBD1 or TRBD2 (5 bases each). This specimen was CD4+ or CD8+ T cells sorted from blood, taken in a trial of the OX40 agonist ivuxolimab. The TCR originated in an adult with an advanced solid tumor such as melanoma, head and neck, liver or kidney cancer. CDR3 protein: CAITLRDGPLETQYF. The CDR3 DNA reads as TGTGCCATCACTCTCCGGGACGGACCTTTGGAGACCCAGTACTTC.